This TCR beta chain was recorded in a study of cytomegalovirus exposure and HLA in healthy donors. For the study at large: Earlier sequencing of approximately 180 million T cells yielded 95 million to 120 million unique TCR beta sequences.

General study findings and limits: What a later analysis reportedly showed was that an Asian-associated ancestry cluster had fewer N-insertions than the approximately 700-donor mean. CMV serostatus alone was available as immune exposure information.

Use of 60 Vbeta and 13 Jbeta primers characterized the PCR. Sequenced by immunoSEQ multiplex PCR; TCRdb stores in-frame clones only, minus some. Of some 120,000 clones in the sample, 80% were seen once. In the case of this clone: What it binds is not known.

Material for sequencing was PBMCs. This TCR derives from a man aged 25-45 years in good health and CMV-seronegative.

The CDR3 DNA follows: TGTGCCATCAGCCTTCTACAGGGGGCTGCAGATACGCAGTATTTT. It specifies CAISLLQGAADTQYF. The chain recombines TRBV10-3 with TRBJ2-3, with 9 nucleotides matching TRBD1. The CDR3 is 15 amino acids. The trim removed 6 bases at V and 4 bases at J, leaving 8 bases unmatched. In germline, CDR1 is ENHRY, CDR2 SYGVKD.